This passage covers 27 T cell receptor beta chains from one sample sequenced in a study of blood T cell repertoires in COVID-19. TCRdb's copy holds only in-frame clones and misses some; the assay was immunoSEQ multiplex PCR. In the table there are approximately 63,000 clones, about nine tenths of which are singletons. Sequenced sample: peripheral blood. The receptors derive from a human donor in a cohort sampled during active COVID-19.

The genes are TRBV6-2 or TRBV6-3 and TRBJ2-5; D perhaps matches TRBD2 (5 bases). CDR1 and CDR2 from the germline V gene are MNHEY and SVGEGT. V lost 2 bases and J 0 bases, leaving 16 bases between the germline ends. This CDR3 contains 17 residues. CDR3 bases: TGTGCCAGCAGTTACCCCCTCGACAAGCGGAACCAAGAGACCCAGTACTTC. It yields the protein CASSYPLDKRNQETQYF.

This chain connects TRBV6-6 to TRBJ2-5, with a weak D call TRBD2 (7 bases). The CDR3 loop spans 14 amino acids. V lost 2 bases and J 7 bases, leaving 14 bases between the germline ends. The germline V gene has CDR1 MNHNY and CDR2 SVGAGI (reference sequence). The CDR3: CASSYAAGEGTQYF. In DNA, the CDR3 is TGTGCCAGCAGTTACGCGGCAGGGGAGGGGACCCAGTACTTC.

The chain has TRBV6-5 and TRBJ1-6; possible D gene TRBD1, 5 bases. Per the germline V gene, CDR1 is MNHEY and CDR2 is SVGAGI. CDR3 length: 14 residues. Trimming shortened V by 8 bases and J by 8 bases, and 16 bases separated the two germline ends. CDR3 nucleotide sequence: TGTGCCAGCTATCGCGGGGCGGGATATTCACCCCTCCACTTT. It translates to CASYRGAGYSPLHF.

The chain is built from TRBV11-3 and TRBJ1-5, with D unclear. CDR3 length equals 16 residues. V was cut by 5 bases and J by 4 bases, with 18 bases left in between. Germline CDR1 is SGHNT and CDR2 is YENEEA. DNA of the CDR3: TGTGCCAGCAGCCAATTCAGGTCTCTTGGAAATCAGCCCCAGCATTTT. As protein: CASSQFRSLGNQPQHF.

V is TRBV6-5 and J is TRBJ1-1; a possible D gene is TRBD1 (6 bases). CDR1 is MNHEY and CDR2 is SVGAGI in the germline V gene. Trimming shortened V by 6 bases and J by 1 base, and 9 bases separated the two germline ends. This CDR3 spans 13 amino acids. CDR3: CASRRTANTEAFF. Written as DNA, the CDR3 is TGTGCCAGCAGAAGGACAGCGAACACTGAAGCTTTCTTT.

This sequence joins TRBV9 and TRBJ2-1; TRBD2 matches 9 bases. This CDR3 has 14 amino acids. The ends lost 5 bases at V and 3 bases at J; junction bases unmatched: 3. CDR1 is SGDLS and CDR2 is YYNGEE in the germline V gene. The CDR3 sequence: CASSGSGSYNEQFF. The CDR3 DNA is TGTGCCAGCAGTGGTAGCGGGAGCTACAATGAGCAGTTCTTC.

The CDR3 protein is CASSQEPGLPNTEAFF. The CDR3 region has the DNA TGCGCCAGCAGCCAAGAACCAGGGCTCCCGAACACTGAAGCTTTCTTT. The chain recombines TRBV4-3 with TRBJ1-1, with D possibly TRBD1 on 5 matching bases. Per the germline V gene, CDR1 is LGHNA and CDR2 is YSLEER. With 0 bases removed from V and 1 base from J, the gap between germline ends came to 12 bases. The CDR3 has 16 amino acids.

J is TRBJ1-2 and V is TRBV18; no firm D call. This CDR3 region has 14 residues. In germline, CDR1 is KGHSH, CDR2 LQKENI. V shed 6 bases and J shed 4 bases, with 15 bases lying between them. In DNA form, the CDR3 reads TGTGCCAGCTCGAAACCACAGCCAAGCTATGGCTACACCTTC. Its protein product is CASSKPQPSYGYTF.

The chain links TRBV5-1 to TRBJ2-2; TRBD1 is a possible D gene (5 bases). This CDR3 spans 16 amino acids. Germline values: CDR1 SGHRS, CDR2 YFSETQ. Trimming took 4 bases from V and 5 from J, leaving 18 bases between them. As DNA, the CDR3 is TGCGCCAGCAGCGTGACAGCTGATCGTGCGACCGGGGAGCTGTTTTTT. Protein: CASSVTADRATGELFF.

The chain has TRBV28 and TRBJ2-5, with 8 bases lining up with TRBD2. The germline gives CDR1 MDHEN, CDR2 SYDVKM. This CDR3 region has 13 residues. CDR3 protein: CAGRPGGQETQYF. Written as DNA, the CDR3 is TGTGCGGGGAGACCGGGGGGGCAAGAGACCCAGTACTTC.

The chain is built from TRBV5-8 and TRBJ2-5, with D tentatively TRBD2 (5 bases). The germline V gene has CDR1 SGHTS and CDR2 YDEGEE. The CDR3 contains 14 residues. V gave up 4 bases and J gave up 4 bases, with 14 bases separating them. CDR3 DNA: TGTGCCAGCAGCCTGGGTTTTGGGAGAGAGACCCAGTACTTC. It encodes CASSLGFGRETQYF.

J is TRBJ1-3 and V is TRBV3-1 (or the pseudogene TRBV3-2); D remains unclear. Germline CDR1 LGHDT, CDR2 YNNKEL (reference sequence). The V and J ends lost 2 bases and 2 bases respectively, with 10 bases between them. The CDR3 length is 15 residues. The CDR3 DNA sequence: TGTGCCAGCAGCCAAATGGGTCAGGCTGGAAACACCATATATTTT. The encoded protein is CASSQMGQAGNTIYF.

The chain employs TRBV7-3 and TRBJ2-1; possibly TRBD2 for D (6 bases). The germline gives CDR1 SGHTA, CDR2 FQGTGA. The CDR3 sequence is 15 residues long. V was clipped by 5 bases and J by 0 bases, with 11 bases between them. The CDR3 reads CASSPGVASYNEQFF. DNA for the CDR3: TGTGCCAGCAGCCCGGGGGTGGCCTCCTACAATGAGCAGTTCTTC.

V usage is TRBV9 and J usage is TRBJ2-7; 10 bases are a match to TRBD1. The CDR3 is made up of 15 amino acids. Germline loops: CDR1 SGDLS, CDR2 YYNGEE. Losses at the gene ends were 0 bases for V and 5 bases for J; bases not matched to a gene: 5. In nucleotides, the CDR3 is TGTGCCAGCAGCGTAGCGGGACAGGGGCCCAACGAGCAGTACTTC. It encodes CASSVAGQGPNEQYF.

The J gene is TRBJ1-5, the V gene TRBV19; TRBD1 matches at 8 bases. Germline V CDR1 and CDR2: LNHDA, SQIVND (reference sequence). The CDR3 is made up of 14 amino acids. Trimming removed 7 bases from V and 7 bases from J; junction bases left unmatched: 9. The CDR3 DNA reads as TGTGCCAGTAACGAGCAGGGGGCAAGGCAGCCCCAGCATTTT. Protein sequence: CASNEQGARQPQHF.

The chain has TRBV10-3 and TRBJ2-5; a weak D match, TRBD1 (5 bases). The CDR3 extends over 13 amino acids. V was trimmed by 0 bases and J by 3 bases, leaving 5 bases between them. CDR1 and CDR2 (germline): ENHRY, SYGVKD. The CDR3 loop is CAISESREETQYF. In nucleotides, the CDR3 is TGTGCCATCAGTGAGTCCAGGGAAGAGACCCAGTACTTC.

This chain links TRBV7-6 with TRBJ2-3, with 13 bases matching TRBD2. V gave up 5 bases and J gave up 2 bases; unmatched junction bases: 4. The CDR3 has 16 residues. Germline CDR1 reads SGHVS; CDR2 reads FNYEAQ. The CDR3 loop reads CASSAGLAGDTDTQYF. In nucleotides, the CDR3 is TGTGCCAGCAGCGCCGGACTAGCGGGAGACACAGATACGCAGTATTTT. The full variable domain, its missing parts supplied by reference TRBV7-6 and TRBJ2-3, is GAGVSQSPRYKVTKRGQDVALRCDPISGHVSLYWYRQALGQGPEFLTYFNYEAQQDKSGLPNDRFSAERPEGSISTLTIQRTEQRDSAMYRCASSAGLAGDTDTQYFGPGTRLTVL.

The chain combines TRBV2 with TRBJ1-1, with 9 bases that match TRBD1. The CDR3 has 14 amino acids. The V gene end was trimmed by 6 bases and the J gene end by 1 base; junction bases not matched to a gene: 3. The germline V gene encodes CDR1 SNHLY and CDR2 FYNNEI. CDR3 in DNA: TGTGCCAGCAGGGGACAGGGTACGAACACTGAAGCTTTCTTT. Amino acids: CASRGQGTNTEAFF.

The V and J genes are TRBV25-1 and TRBJ2-1, with 7 bases fitting TRBD1. Trimming at V came to 4 bases and at J to 5 bases, leaving 8 bases not matched to a gene. Germline V gives CDR1 MGHDK, CDR2 SYGVNS. CDR3 length: 15 amino acids. CDR3 coding DNA: TGTGCCAGCAGTGCGACAGGGTGGCTGAACAATGAGCAGTTCTTC. Translated, it gives CASSATGWLNNEQFF.

Turning to this clone: Sequence at one end of the junction differs from germline and may be a read error. The rearrangement links TRBV4-1 to TRBJ2-7, with D possibly TRBD2 on 5 matching bases. Germline V lookup: CDR1 MGHRA, CDR2 YSYEKL. This CDR3 has 17 amino acids. In DNA, the CDR3 is TGCGCCAGCAGCCAAGATCCCGGGCGGGCGAGCTCCTACGAGCAGTGCTTC. It yields the protein CASSQDPGRASSYEQCF.

This chain uses TRBV28 with TRBJ2-1, with 11 bases lining up with TRBD2. With V trimmed by 6 bases and J by 5 bases, 12 bases remained unmatched. Germline lookup yields CDR1 MDHEN and CDR2 SYDVKM. The CDR3 sequence is 17 residues long. The CDR3 protein is CASSPTATSGDNNEQFF. DNA for the CDR3: TGTGCCAGCAGCCCGACAGCGACTAGCGGGGACAACAATGAGCAGTTCTTC.

This clone was seen a handful of times. The chain carries TRBV7-2 and TRBJ1-5; TRBD1 is a possible D gene (6 bases). This CDR3 contains 13 residues. Deletions cut 2 bases from V and 6 bases from J, with 8 bases between. CDR1 SGHTA and CDR2 FQGNSA come from the germline V gene. DNA for the CDR3: TGTGCCAGCAGCTTAAGGGGGGGTCAGCCCCAGCATTTT. It codes for CASSLRGGQPQHF. Full variable domain (remainder filled in from reference TRBV7-2 and TRBJ1-5): GAGVSQSPSNKVTEKGKDVELRCDPISGHTALYWYRQSLGQGLEFLIYFQGNSAPDKSGLPSDRFSAERTGGSVSTLTIQRTQQEDSAVYLCASSLRGGQPQHFGDGTRLSIL.

The chain is built from TRBV6-1 and TRBJ1-5; D unclear. This CDR3 has 18 amino acids. Germline V CDR1 and CDR2: MNHNS, SASEGT. The germline V and J ends were trimmed by 1 base and 1 base, with 17 bases remaining between them. The CDR3 sequence is CASSEGVVGWRSNQPQHF. The DNA of the CDR3 is TGTGCCAGCAGTGAAGGTGTGGTAGGGTGGAGGAGCAATCAGCCCCAGCATTTT.

The V gene is TRBV14, the J gene TRBJ1-2; 9 nucleotides align to TRBD1. Trimming cost V 5 bases and J 4 bases; bases outside gene matches: 8. Germline CDR1 and CDR2: SGHDN and FVKESK. CDR3 length: 15 amino acids. The CDR3 DNA reads TGTGCCAGCAGCAGTCCCGGGACAGGGATCTATGGCTACACCTTC. It specifies CASSSPGTGIYGYTF.

V gene TRBV7-6 combines with J gene TRBJ2-3; D not resolved. The germline gives CDR1 SGHVS, CDR2 FNYEAQ. V was trimmed by 0 bases and J by 0 bases, leaving 7 bases between them. The CDR3 is made up of 15 amino acids. CDR3 coding DNA: TGTGCCAGCAGCTTAGCCGGAGCCAGCACAGATACGCAGTATTTT. Residues: CASSLAGASTDTQYF.

The gene calls are TRBV7-2 and TRBJ2-4; 9 bases line up with TRBD2. V gave up 1 base and J gave up 8 bases; unmatched junction bases: 0. The CDR3 length is 13 residues. The germline gives CDR1 SGHTA, CDR2 FQGNSA. The CDR3 loop reads CASSLEREDIQYF. Written as DNA, the CDR3 is TGTGCCAGCAGCTTAGAGCGGGAGGACATTCAGTACTTC.

The V call is TRBV11-2, the J call TRBJ1-2; perhaps TRBD1 as D (6 bases). The CDR3 spans 16 residues. The ends were cut back, 1 base at V and 2 bases at J, with 14 bases in the middle. Germline CDR1 and CDR2: SGHAT and FQNNGV. DNA of the CDR3: TGTGCCAGCAGCTTAGTTCTATGGGACACAAACTATGGCTACACCTTC. Translated, it gives CASSLVLWDTNYGYTF.